This T cell receptor (beta chain) was obtained from a study of beta chain features in type 1 diabetes. Since all of the isolated RNA was reverse transcribed, expressed TCRB transcripts were what got sequenced. Method: immunoSEQ multiplex PCR; TCRdb's copy keeps in-frame clones and lacks some. The sample shows 400,000 or so clones, 10% to 15% of them seen only once. In regard to this clone: Its antigen is not known.

The study, taken as a whole, reports: Shortening that was moderate but significant affected the TCRB CDR3s of Type 1 diabetes patients in all four CD4+ subsets.

V lost 2 bases and J lost 3, with 11 bases in between. This CDR3 region has 15 residues. CDR1 and CDR2 from the germline V gene are MNHEY and SVGAGI. The chain uses TRBV6-5 and TRBJ2-1, with D possibly TRBD2 on 6 matching bases. Source material: naive CD4+ T cells from blood. The clonotype comes from a woman aged 18-35 years with type 1 diabetes. In DNA form, the CDR3 reads TGTGCCAGCAGTTACCGGGCGGGGAACTACAATGAGCAGTTCTTC. It specifies CASSYRAGNYNEQFF.